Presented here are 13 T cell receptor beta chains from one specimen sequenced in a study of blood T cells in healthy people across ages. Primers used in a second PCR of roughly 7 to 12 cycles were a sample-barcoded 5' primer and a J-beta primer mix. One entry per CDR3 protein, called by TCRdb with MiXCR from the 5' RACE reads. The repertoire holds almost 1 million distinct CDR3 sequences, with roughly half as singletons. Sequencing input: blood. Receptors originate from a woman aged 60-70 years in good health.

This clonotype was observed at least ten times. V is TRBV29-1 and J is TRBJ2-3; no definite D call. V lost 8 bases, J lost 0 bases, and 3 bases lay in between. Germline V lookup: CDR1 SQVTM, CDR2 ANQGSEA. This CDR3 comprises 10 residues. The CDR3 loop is CSPSTDTQYF. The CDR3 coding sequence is TGCAGCCCTAGCACAGATACGCAGTATTTT.

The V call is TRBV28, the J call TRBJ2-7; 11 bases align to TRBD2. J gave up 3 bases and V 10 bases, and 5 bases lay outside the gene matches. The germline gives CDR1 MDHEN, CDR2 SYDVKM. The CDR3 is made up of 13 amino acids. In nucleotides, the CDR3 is TGTGCCACCGGGACTAGCGGATACTACGAGCAGTACTTC. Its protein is CATGTSGYYEQYF.

The CDR3 loop reads CSARQTARNEQFF. The DNA for the CDR3 is TGCAGTGCTAGACAGACAGCCCGGAATGAGCAGTTCTTC. This chain links TRBV20-1 with TRBJ2-1; D might be TRBD1 (5 bases). Germline V CDR1 and CDR2: DFQATT, SNEGSKA (reference sequence). V was clipped by 2 bases and J by 7 bases, with 12 bases between them. The CDR3 has 13 amino acids.

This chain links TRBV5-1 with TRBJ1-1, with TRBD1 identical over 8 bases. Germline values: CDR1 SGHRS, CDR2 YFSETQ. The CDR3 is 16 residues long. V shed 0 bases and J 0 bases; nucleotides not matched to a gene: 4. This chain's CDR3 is CASSLDLDRVNTEAFF. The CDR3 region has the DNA TGCGCCAGCAGCTTGGATCTGGACAGGGTGAACACTGAAGCTTTCTTT.

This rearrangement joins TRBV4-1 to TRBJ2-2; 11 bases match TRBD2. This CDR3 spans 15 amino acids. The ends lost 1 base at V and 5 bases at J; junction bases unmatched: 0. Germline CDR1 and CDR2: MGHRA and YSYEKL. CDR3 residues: CASSQGTSGTGELFF. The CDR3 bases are TGCGCCAGCAGCCAAGGGACTAGCGGGACCGGGGAGCTGTTTTTT.

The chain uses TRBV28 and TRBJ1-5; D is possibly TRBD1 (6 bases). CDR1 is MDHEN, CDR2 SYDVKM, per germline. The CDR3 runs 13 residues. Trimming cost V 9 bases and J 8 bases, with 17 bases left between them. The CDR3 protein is CASSRGQRKPQHF. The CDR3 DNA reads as TGTGCCAGTAGCCGGGGACAACGGAAGCCCCAGCATTTT.

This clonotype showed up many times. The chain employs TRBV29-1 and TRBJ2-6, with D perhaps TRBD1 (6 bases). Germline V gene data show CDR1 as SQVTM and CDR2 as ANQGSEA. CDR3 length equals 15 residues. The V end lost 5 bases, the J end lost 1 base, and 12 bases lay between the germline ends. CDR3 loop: CSVPRDNSGANVLTF. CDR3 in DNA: TGCAGCGTTCCCCGGGACAATTCTGGGGCCAACGTCCTGACTTTC.

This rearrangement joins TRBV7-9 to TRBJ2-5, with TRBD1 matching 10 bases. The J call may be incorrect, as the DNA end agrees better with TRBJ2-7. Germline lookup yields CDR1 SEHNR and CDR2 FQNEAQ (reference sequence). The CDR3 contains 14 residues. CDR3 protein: CASESGTGDYEQYF. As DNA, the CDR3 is TGTGCCAGCGAATCCGGGACAGGGGACTACGAGCAGTACTTC.

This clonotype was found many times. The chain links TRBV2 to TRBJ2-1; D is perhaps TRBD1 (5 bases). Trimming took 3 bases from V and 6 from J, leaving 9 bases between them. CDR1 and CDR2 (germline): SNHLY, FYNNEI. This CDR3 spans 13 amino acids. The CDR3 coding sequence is TGTGCCAGCAGTGACAGGGTAGGCAATGAGCAGTTCTTC. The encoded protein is CASSDRVGNEQFF.

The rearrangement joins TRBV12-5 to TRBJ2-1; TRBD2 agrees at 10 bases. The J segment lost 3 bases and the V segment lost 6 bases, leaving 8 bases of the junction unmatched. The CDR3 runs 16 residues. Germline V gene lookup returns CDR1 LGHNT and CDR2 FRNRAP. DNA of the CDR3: TGTGCTAGTGGCCCAGGACTAGCGGAACTCTACAATGAGCAGTTCTTC. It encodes CASGPGLAELYNEQFF.

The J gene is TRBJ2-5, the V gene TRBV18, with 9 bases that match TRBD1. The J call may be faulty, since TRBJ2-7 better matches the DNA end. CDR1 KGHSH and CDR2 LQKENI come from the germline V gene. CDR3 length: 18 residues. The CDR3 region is CASSPGTGWVRASYEQYF. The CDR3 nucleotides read TGTGCCAGCTCACCCGGGACAGGGTGGGTACGGGCTTCCTACGAGCAGTACTTC.

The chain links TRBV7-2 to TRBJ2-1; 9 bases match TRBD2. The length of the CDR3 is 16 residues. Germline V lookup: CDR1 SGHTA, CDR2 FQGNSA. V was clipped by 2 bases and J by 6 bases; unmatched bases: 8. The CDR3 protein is CASSLRSGRLGNEQFF. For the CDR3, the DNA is TGTGCCAGCAGCTTAAGAAGCGGGAGGTTAGGCAATGAGCAGTTCTTC.

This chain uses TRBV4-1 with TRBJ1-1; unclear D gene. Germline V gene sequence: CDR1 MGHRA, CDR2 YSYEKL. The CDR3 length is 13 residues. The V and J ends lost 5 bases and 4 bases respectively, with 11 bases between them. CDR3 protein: CASSYRRGTEAFF. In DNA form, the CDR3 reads TGCGCCAGCAGCTACAGACGCGGCACTGAAGCTTTCTTT.